The 27 T cell receptor beta chains reported below all come from one sample, sequenced in a study of blood T cell repertoires in COVID-19. Method: immunoSEQ multiplex PCR; TCRdb's copy keeps in-frame clones and lacks some. The sample has about 190,000 clones; approximately 90% are singletons. Sequenced: peripheral blood. All receptors derive from a young woman with active or convalescent COVID-19.

This clone is a singleton in its sample. The J gene is TRBJ1-6, the V gene TRBV6-5; D not resolved. This CDR3 is 11 amino acids long. Trimming pared 5 bases from V and 7 bases from J, leaving 3 bases between. Germline loops: CDR1 MNHEY, CDR2 SVGAGI. Here the CDR3 DNA reads TGTGCCAGCAGTCAAAATTCACCCCTCCACTTT. Translating it yields CASSQNSPLHF.

CDR3 coding DNA: TGTGCCAGCAGCCCGGGACAGCCCCAAGAGACCCAGTACTTC. Amino acids: CASSPGQPQETQYF. V gene TRBV5-4 combines with J gene TRBJ2-5; the match to TRBD1 covers 7 bases. CDR3 length: 14 residues. Germline V gene sequence: CDR1 SGHNT, CDR2 YYREEE (reference sequence). J lost 1 base, V lost 4 bases, and 4 bases had no gene match.

In this sample, this clone turned up once. The chain employs TRBV6-1 and TRBJ1-6; 7 nucleotides agree with TRBD1. The length of the CDR3 is 15 residues. The V gene end was trimmed by 1 base and the J gene end by 6 bases; junction bases not matched to a gene: 3. CDR1 is MNHNS and CDR2 is SASEGT in the germline V gene. CDR3 nucleotides: TGTGCCAGCAGTGAAGGGCACAGGGGTAATTCACCCCTCCACTTT. This sequence encodes CASSEGHRGNSPLHF.

The chain employs TRBV30 and TRBJ2-1, with D unclear. Germline V CDR1 and CDR2: GTSNPN, SVGIG (reference sequence). CDR3 length: 12 residues. Trimming removed 5 bases from V and 4 bases from J, with 9 bases in between. CDR3 bases: TGTGCCTGGTTTCCTAGTTACAATGAGCAGTTCTTC. It encodes CAWFPSYNEQFF.

The chain combines TRBV3-1 (or the pseudogene TRBV3-2) with TRBJ1-1; a weak D match, TRBD1 (5 bases). This CDR3 has 14 residues. CDR1 LGHDT and CDR2 YNNKEL come from the germline V gene (reference sequence). V was shortened by 6 bases and J by 7 bases, with 18 bases between the two germline ends. This chain's CDR3 is CASRLSAGGGEAFF. For the CDR3, the DNA is TGTGCCAGCAGACTCTCGGCCGGGGGTGGTGAAGCTTTCTTT.

The V and J genes are TRBV19 and TRBJ1-2, with a tentative D call TRBD1 (6 bases). The CDR3 length is 13 residues. Germline V gives CDR1 LNHDA, CDR2 SQIVND (reference sequence). V dropped 6 bases and J dropped 8 bases, with 16 bases sitting between them. CDR3 bases: TGTGCCAGTAGCCCCAAGGGACAATGGGGCTACACCTTC. Amino acid sequence: CASSPKGQWGYTF. Filled out from reference TRBV19 and TRBJ1-2, the complete variable domain reads DGGITQSPKYLFRKEGQNVTLSCEQNLNHDAMYWYRQDPGQGLRLIYYSQIVNDFQKGDIAEGYSVSREKKESFPLTVTSAQKNPTAFYLCASSPKGQWGYTFGSGTRLTVV.

The J gene is TRBJ1-3, the V gene TRBV2, with 10 bases identical to TRBD1. The CDR3 loop spans 15 amino acids. V lost 8 bases and J lost 1; bases outside the gene matches: 5. The germline CDR1 and CDR2 sequences are SNHLY and FYNNEI. Here the CDR3 DNA reads TGTGCCAGCGAAGGGGGACAGGGGTCTGGAAACACCATATATTTT. Translated, it gives CASEGGQGSGNTIYF.

This chain joins TRBV28 and TRBJ2-1; D is possibly TRBD2 (6 bases). Trimming took off 6 bases at V and 9 bases at J, with 15 bases between the two ends. The CDR3 contains 13 residues. Germline-derived CDR1 and CDR2 are MDHEN and SYDVKM. This CDR3 is CASSLRRASEQFF. The CDR3 DNA follows: TGTGCCAGCAGCTTGAGGAGGGCAAGTGAGCAGTTCTTC.

The chain carries TRBV11-3 and TRBJ2-3; D is perhaps TRBD1 (5 bases). This CDR3 region has 15 residues. V lost 3 bases and J lost 3, with 13 bases in between. In germline, CDR1 is SGHNT, CDR2 YENEEA. The CDR3 sequence: CASSFVAGLTDTQYF. CDR3 DNA: TGTGCCAGCAGCTTTGTCGCAGGGTTGACAGATACGCAGTATTTT.

The gene calls are TRBV13 and TRBJ2-5; 8 bases align to TRBD1. V gave up 6 bases and J gave up 2 bases; unmatched junction bases: 8. Germline V gene sequence: CDR1 PRHDT, CDR2 FYEKMQ (reference sequence). The CDR3 runs 15 residues. DNA of the CDR3: TGTGCCAGCAGGCCAGGGGGCGGTAGGCAAGAGACCCAGTACTTC. It specifies CASRPGGGRQETQYF.

CDR3 nucleotides: TGCGCCAGCAGCTTACCCGGGACTTCTAATGAAAAACTGTTTTTT. Protein sequence: CASSLPGTSNEKLFF. The rearrangement links TRBV5-1 to TRBJ1-4, with D perhaps TRBD1 (5 bases). The CDR3 is 15 residues long. V lost 2 bases and J 3 bases, leaving 11 bases between the germline ends. Germline V gene lookup returns CDR1 SGHRS and CDR2 YFSETQ.

The chain carries TRBV12-3 or TRBV12-4 and TRBJ2-5; tentative D call: TRBD1 (6 bases). Trimming stripped 9 bases from V and 0 bases from J, with 11 bases between. This CDR3 is 13 amino acids long. The CDR3 spells CASSTGNQETQYF. The CDR3 DNA sequence: TGTGCCAGTTCGACAGGTAACCAAGAGACCCAGTACTTC.

The J gene is TRBJ1-2, the V gene TRBV5-4; D is perhaps TRBD1 (5 bases). V lost 1 base and J 4 bases, leaving 14 bases between the germline ends. The CDR3 is 15 residues long. Per germline, CDR1 SGHNT and CDR2 YYREEE (reference sequence). The CDR3 is CASSLSDMGGYGYTF. The CDR3 DNA sequence: TGTGCCAGCAGCTTGTCCGATATGGGGGGCTATGGCTACACCTTC.

CDR3 sequence reads: CASSFLDRGYEQYF. In nucleotides, the CDR3 is TGTGCCAGCAGCTTCTTGGACAGGGGTTACGAGCAGTACTTC. V is TRBV11-2 and J is TRBJ2-7, with 9 bases fitting TRBD1. The germline gives CDR1 SGHAT, CDR2 FQNNGV. V lost 3 bases to trimming and J lost 4 bases; unmatched junction nucleotides: 4. The CDR3 contains 14 residues.

The rearrangement links TRBV5-6 to TRBJ2-5; D gene unclear. The V and J ends lost 0 bases and 4 bases respectively, with 19 bases between them. This CDR3 has 17 amino acids. Germline V gene data show CDR1 as SGHDT and CDR2 as YYEEEE. CDR3 nucleotides: TGTGCCAGCAGCTTGGGTCGACGACGTACGGAGACAGAGACCCAGTACTTC. Translated: CASSLGRRRTETETQYF. Complete variable domain (other parts from reference TRBV5-6 and TRBJ2-5): DAGVTQSPTHLIKTRGQQVTLRCSPKSGHDTVSWYQQALGQGPQFIFQYYEEEERQRGNFPDRFSGHQFPNYSSELNVNALLLGDSALYLCASSLGRRRTETETQYFGPGTRLLVL.

The chain joins TRBV19 to TRBJ1-1; 8 bases match TRBD1. Per the germline V gene, CDR1 is LNHDA and CDR2 is SQIVND (reference sequence). The CDR3 sequence is 15 residues long. V lost 0 bases to trimming and J lost 6 bases; unmatched junction nucleotides: 6. The CDR3 coding sequence is TGTGCCAGTAGTATAGAATCGACAGGGGTCCCTGAAGCTTTCTTT. It specifies CASSIESTGVPEAFF.

The chain has TRBV7-2 and TRBJ2-1; tentatively, D is TRBD2 (5 bases). CDR3 length equals 15 residues. V lost 4 bases and J lost 1, with 11 bases in between. Per the germline V gene, CDR1 is SGHTA and CDR2 is FQGNSA. CDR3 sequence reads: CASSSRGGSYNEQFF. For the CDR3, the DNA is TGTGCCAGCAGCTCCCGGGGTGGATCCTACAATGAGCAGTTCTTC.

This sequence joins TRBV11-2 and TRBJ2-3; TRBD1 matches at 9 bases. J was trimmed by 6 bases and V by 3 bases; bases with no gene match: 10. This CDR3 spans 16 amino acids. Germline V gene lookup returns CDR1 SGHAT and CDR2 FQNNGV. In DNA, the CDR3 is TGTGCCAGCAGCTTCATCCGTACAGGGGGCTGGGATACGCAGTATTTT. It yields the protein CASSFIRTGGWDTQYF.

The chain has TRBV2 and TRBJ1-1, with D unresolved. The CDR3 consists of 13 residues. Trimming took off 9 bases at V and 0 bases at J, with 11 bases between the two ends. From germline, CDR1 is SNHLY and CDR2 FYNNEI. Here the CDR3 reads CASSYTVNTEAFF. The CDR3 nucleotides are TGTGCCAGTTCTTATACAGTGAACACTGAAGCTTTCTTT. Using reference TRBV2 and TRBJ1-1 for the parts outside the CDR3, the full variable domain is EPEVTQTPSHQVTQMGQEVILRCVPISNHLYFYWYRQILGQKVEFLVSFYNNEISEKSEIFDDQFSVERPDGSNFTLKIRSTKLEDSAMYFCASSYTVNTEAFFGQGTRLTVV.

This clone appeared once. The chain recombines TRBV11-3 with TRBJ2-3; 7 bases fit TRBD2. CDR1 SGHNT and CDR2 YENEEA come from the germline V gene. The V gene end was trimmed by 6 bases and the J gene end by 3 bases; junction bases not matched to a gene: 3. The CDR3 is 13 amino acids. The CDR3: CASSHSGTDTQYF. The CDR3 DNA reads TGTGCCAGCAGTCATAGCGGGACAGATACGCAGTATTTT.

CDR3 coding DNA: TGTGCCAGCAGCCACATGCCGTGGGGCCCGAGCTCCTACAATGAGCAGTTCTTC. Residues: CASSHMPWGPSSYNEQFF. V gene TRBV5-8 combines with J gene TRBJ2-1; D possibly corresponds to TRBD1 (5 bases). Germline CDR1 SGHTS, CDR2 YDEGEE. The V end lost 4 bases, the J end lost 0 bases, and 20 bases lay between the germline ends. The CDR3 length is 18 residues.

This clone was recorded once. This chain connects TRBV11-2 to TRBJ2-7; no clear D. This CDR3 is built from 14 residues. Germline V gene sequence: CDR1 SGHAT, CDR2 FQNNGV. The V gene lost 0 bases and the J gene lost 3 bases, with 9 bases spanning the gap. CDR3 amino acids: CASSLDGNFYEQYF. The DNA of the CDR3 is TGTGCCAGCAGCTTAGATGGTAACTTCTACGAGCAGTACTTC.

This chain links TRBV27 with TRBJ1-2, with 7 bases aligning to TRBD1. The length of the CDR3 is 15 residues. J lost 5 bases, V lost 4 bases, and 10 bases had no gene match. Germline V gives CDR1 MNHEY, CDR2 SMNVEV (reference sequence). The CDR3 DNA reads as TGTGCCAGCAGTTCACCGATGACAGGGAGGTATGGCTACACCTTC. This codes for CASSSPMTGRYGYTF.

This clone appeared a few times. The chain is built from TRBV6-5 and TRBJ1-5, with 10 positions matching TRBD1. Losses at the gene ends were 10 bases for V and 7 bases for J; bases not matched to a gene: 13. The CDR3 has 15 residues. The V gene's germline CDR1 is MNHEY and CDR2 SVGAGI. The CDR3 region has the DNA TGTGCCACCACGCCCCAGGACAGGGGGTGGCAGCCCCAGCATTTT. It is translated as CATTPQDRGWQPQHF.

J is TRBJ1-5 and V is TRBV19; 10 bases fit TRBD1. The CDR3 contains 19 residues. J gave up 5 bases and V 4 bases, and 17 bases lay outside the gene matches. The germline V gene has CDR1 LNHDA and CDR2 SQIVND (reference sequence). CDR3 loop: CASSTAWATGGEVDQPQHF. The CDR3 DNA is TGTGCCAGTAGTACCGCGTGGGCGACAGGGGGCGAAGTTGATCAGCCCCAGCATTTT.

The chain recombines TRBV6-5 with TRBJ2-3, with TRBD1 identical over 10 bases. CDR1 and CDR2 from the germline V gene are MNHEY and SVGAGI. There are 15 residues in the CDR3. The V gene end was trimmed by 2 bases and the J gene end by 4 bases; junction bases not matched to a gene: 3. The CDR3 nucleotides read TGTGCCAGCAGTTACCGGGACAGGGGATCAGATACGCAGTATTTT. Amino acids: CASSYRDRGSDTQYF.

The chain recombines TRBV21-1 with TRBJ2-1; the tabulated D call, TRBD2, remains unverified against the DNA. TRBV21-1 is classified as a pseudogene. There are 16 residues in the CDR3. Here the CDR3 reads CASSKQGLISYNEQFF. The DNA of the CDR3 is TGTGCCAGCAGCAAACAGGGACTGATCTCCTACAATGAGCAGTTCTTC.